The rows below give T cell receptor beta chains drawn from one sample of a study of identifying expanded T cells in peripheral blood. Produced via immunoSEQ multiplex PCR; TCRdb's table is partial and in-frame only. The sample shows around 95,000 clones, over 80% of them seen only once. The sequencing input was blood. These TCRs come from a person aged 18 to 75 in good health. Both conserved end residues are part of each CDR3. A D gene is named only where the DNA matches it firmly. Rows give clone size only sometimes, using once, few, many, or a class for an expanded clone.

abundance	d_gene	v_gene	j_gene	CDR3nt	CDR3aa
few	.	TRBV5-6	TRBJ1-1	TGTGCCAGCAGCTTGGGGCGGACGGTGAACACTGAAGCTTTCTTT	CASSLGRTVNTEAFF
.	TRBD1	TRBV7-6	TRBJ1-1	TGTGCCAGCAGCGTAGGGACAGACACTGAAGCTTTCTTT	CASSVGTDTEAFF
few	TRBD1	TRBV6-5	TRBJ1-6	TGTGCCAGCAGTTACCGAGTCAGACAGGGAATCTCACCCCTCCACTTT	CASSYRVRQGISPLHF
.	TRBD1	TRBV5-1	TRBJ1-6	TGCGCCAGCAGCGTGGACAGGGGGAATTCACCCCTCCACTTT	CASSVDRGNSPLHF
.	.	TRBV10-1	TRBJ1-2	TGCGCCAGCAGCCCGGGGGCTGGAGGGGGCTACACCTTC	CASSPGAGGGYTF
once	.	TRBV2	TRBJ2-6	TGTGCCAGCAGTGGGTTGGGAACTGGGGCCAACGTCCTGACTTTC	CASSGLGTGANVLTF
.	TRBD2	TRBV9	TRBJ2-3	TGTGCCAGCAGCGGCGTCGGGGGGAGCACAGATACGCAGTATTTT	CASSGVGGSTDTQYF
.	TRBD1	TRBV6-1	TRBJ1-1	TGTGCCACTGGGACAGGGGGCTTTACTGAAGCTTTCTTT	CATGTGGFTEAFF
.	.	TRBV16	TRBJ2-3	TGTGCCAGCAGCCAATCCGGCGGGATCACAGATACGCAGTATTTT	CASSQSGGITDTQYF
.	.	TRBV7-9	TRBJ1-1	TGTGCCAGCAGGGTCTCCGGGACGAAGAACACTGAAGCTTTCTTT	CASRVSGTKNTEAFF
.	.	TRBV4-1	TRBJ2-5	TGCGCCAGCAGCCAAGGAGGGGGAGGGCCCCAAGAGACCCAGTACTTC	CASSQGGGGPQETQYF
.	.	TRBV4-1	TRBJ1-1	TGCGCCAGCAGCGCTCAGGGAAAAGCTTTCTTT	CASSAQGKAFF
.	.	TRBV2	TRBJ2-7	TGTGCCAGCACCCAAAGCGGACAGACTTCCTACGAGCAGTACTTC	CASTQSGQTSYEQYF
.	TRBD1	TRBV30	TRBJ1-1	TGTGCCTGGAGTTCCGACAGGGGGAACACTGAAGCTTTCTTT	CAWSSDRGNTEAFF
.	TRBD1	TRBV14	TRBJ1-2	TGTGCCAGCAGCCAGGCCGGGACAGGGGCCTTGATAGGCTACACCTTC	CASSQAGTGALIGYTF
.	TRBD1	TRBV6-5	TRBJ1-5	TGTGCCAGCAGGCTCGGGACAGAGAATCAGCCCCAGCATTTT	CASRLGTENQPQHF
.	.	TRBV10-3	TRBJ1-5	TGTGCCATCAGCAGCGCCCCCCTGGATCAGCCCCAGCATTTT	CAISSAPLDQPQHF
.	.	TRBV2	TRBJ1-5	TGTGCCAGCACCTTGGAAGCTTTAGGACGGGGGGATCAGCCCCAGCATTTT	CASTLEALGRGDQPQHF
.	.	TRBV5-5	TRBJ2-7	TGTGCCAGCAGCTTGGGCCCGGGACCGGGCTCCTACGAGCAGTACTTC	CASSLGPGPGSYEQYF
.	.	TRBV19	TRBJ1-6	TGTGCCAGTAGATCTCGGGGTTTGGCGGGTTCACCCCTCCACTTT	CASRSRGLAGSPLHF
.	.	TRBV2	TRBJ1-1	TGTGCCAGCGGAAAGTTCTCATTGAACACTGAAGCTTTCTTT	CASGKFSLNTEAFF
.	.	TRBV11-2	TRBJ2-7	TGTGCCAGCAGCTCCCTATGGGGTAGACCCTACGAGCAGTACTTC	CASSSLWGRPYEQYF
.	.	TRBV30	TRBJ1-1	TGTGCCTGGAGGTCGTCGAACACTGAAGCTTTCTTT	CAWRSSNTEAFF
.	.	TRBV30	TRBJ1-1	TGTGCCTGGAGGACGGGACACTTGAACACTGAAGCTTTCTTT	CAWRTGHLNTEAFF
once	TRBD2	TRBV30	TRBJ2-5	TGTGCCTGGAGTGTCAGCGGGGGGCTCCAAGAGACCCAGTACTTC	CAWSVSGGLQETQYF
few	.	TRBV19	TRBJ1-1	TGTGCCAGTAGTACAAGGACGCTGAACACTGAAGCTTTCTTT	CASSTRTLNTEAFF
.	.	TRBV11-1	TRBJ2-3	TGTGCCAGCAGCCAGCTGGGGGGCTTCACAGATACGCAGTATTTT	CASSQLGGFTDTQYF
.	.	TRBV7-9	TRBJ1-2	TGTGCCAGCAGCGAAGCAGGGGGCTACACCTTC	CASSEAGGYTF
.	.	TRBV5-1	TRBJ2-3	TGCGCCAGCAGCTTCGGGATCTCTGGAGCAGATACGCAGTATTTT	CASSFGISGADTQYF
.	.	TRBV30	TRBJ1-1	TGTGCCTGGGCGAAGAGGCTGGAGGCTTTCTTT	CAWAKRLEAFF
few	.	TRBV6-5	TRBJ1-2	TGTGCCAGCAGTTACTCGACGGTCGGCCGAACGGGCTACACCTTC	CASSYSTVGRTGYTF
.	TRBD1	TRBV7-9	TRBJ1-2	TGTGCCAGCACCGGGACAGTCGCTAACTATGGCTACACCTTC	CASTGTVANYGYTF
.	TRBD2	TRBV5-5	TRBJ2-5	TGTGCCAGCAGCTTCCTAGCGGGGGGGGAACAGACCCAGTACTTC	CASSFLAGGEQTQYF
.	.	TRBV7-9	TRBJ1-1	TGTGCCAGCAGCCGCAACTATCGACAGGAGATAAACACTGAAGCTTTCTTT	CASSRNYRQEINTEAFF
.	TRBD1	TRBV11-3	TRBJ2-1	TGTGCCAGCAGCCCCACCCGCCGGGACAGGGGACGCTTTTATGAGCAGTTCTTC	CASSPTRRDRGRFYEQFF
.	.	TRBV11-2	TRBJ1-1	TGTGCCAGCAGCTTAGAGGGTGGGAGTTTGAACACTGAAGCTTTCTTT	CASSLEGGSLNTEAFF
.	.	TRBV19	TRBJ2-3	TGTGCCAGTAGTGCCTCCGGGGCCGGACGCACAGATACGCAGTATTTT	CASSASGAGRTDTQYF
.	TRBD1	TRBV19	TRBJ2-7	TGTGCCAGTAGTATTACAGGGGGGCGCGGGTACGAGCAGTACTTC	CASSITGGRGYEQYF
.	.	TRBV11-2	TRBJ1-3	TGTGCCAGCAGCCCGAAATATGGCAGGCTTAGCTCTGGAAACACCATATATTTT	CASSPKYGRLSSGNTIYF
few	.	TRBV4-3	TRBJ1-2	TGCGCCAGCAGCCAAGATGCTTTCGATACCCGGGGCTACACCTTC	CASSQDAFDTRGYTF
.	TRBD2	TRBV9	TRBJ2-7	TGTGCCAGCAGCGAAGTGGCTAGCGGTACCTACGAGCAGTACTTC	CASSEVASGTYEQYF
.	TRBD1	TRBV19	TRBJ1-2	TGTGCCAGTAGTACCGGACAGGTGTATGGCTACACCTTC	CASSTGQVYGYTF
.	TRBD1	TRBV27	TRBJ1-6	TGTGCCAGCCGACGGGACAGGGGCAATTCACCCCTCCACTTT	CASRRDRGNSPLHF
.	TRBD1	TRBV6-1	TRBJ2-1	TGTGCCAGCAGTGCCAGGGGGCTCAATGAGCAGTTCTTC	CASSARGLNEQFF
once	.	TRBV7-9	TRBJ2-3	TGTGCCAGCAGCGCTACAGATACGCAGTATTTT	CASSATDTQYF
.	TRBD1	TRBV5-1	TRBJ2-1	TGCGCCAGCAGCTTGGAAAGGGGACAGGGGGCGTTCAATGAGCAGTTCTTC	CASSLERGQGAFNEQFF
.	.	TRBV27	TRBJ1-1	TGTGCCAGCAGTCTGACAGGGAACACTGAAGCTTTCTTT	CASSLTGNTEAFF
.	.	TRBV11-3	TRBJ2-2	TGTGCCAGCAGCTTGGACAGCACCGGGGAGCTGTTTTTT	CASSLDSTGELFF
.	.	TRBV9	TRBJ2-1	TGTGCCAGCAGCGCCGGTGGGGGGTCCCAGATCATCAATGAGCAGTTCTTC	CASSAGGGSQIINEQFF
.	.	TRBV7-6	TRBJ2-3	TGTGCCAGCAGCCCAGCAGTTACCCCTTCTTGGGATACGCAGTATTTT	CASSPAVTPSWDTQYF
.	TRBD2	TRBV6-5	TRBJ2-3	TGTGCCAGCAGTTATTTCGGGGGGGACACAGATACGCAGTATTTT	CASSYFGGDTDTQYF